Sequencing of this T cell receptor beta chain was carried out in a study of tumor and adjacent non-tumor tissue in lung cancer. No cell sorting was done before RNA was extracted from the tissue. Newly diagnosed lung cancer patients had thoracic surgery in China, August–late 2014, without prior chemotherapy. Per germline, CDR1 SGHAT and CDR2 FQNNGV. CDR3 length: 14 amino acids. V dropped 3 bases and J dropped 2 bases, with 10 bases sitting between them. Study observations and caveats: Top 100 clones took a larger repertoire share in normal lung. Tumor tissue had significantly higher TCR diversity than normal lung.

This clonotype was detected once. As yet, its antigen is unknown. Three rounds of nested PCR, following a modified ARM-PCR protocol, produced the TCRbeta library. TCRdb re-called the multiplex PCR reads with MiXCR, one entry per CDR3 protein. Among 90,000 to 110,000 distinct CDR3 sequences listed, approximately 71% were seen once. The sequencing sample was made of lung tumor tissue. The origin of this receptor is a woman between 55 and 75 years old with non-small cell lung cancer. The chain has TRBV11-2 and TRBJ1-2, with D maybe TRBD1 (6 bases). CDR3 nucleotide sequence: TGTGCCAGCAGCTTCAACGGACAGAACTATGGCTACACCTTC. Its protein is CASSFNGQNYGYTF. The full variable domain, its missing parts supplied by reference TRBV11-2 and TRBJ1-2, is EAGVAQSPRYKIIEKRQSVAFWCNPISGHATLYWYQQILGQGPKLLIQFQNNGVVDDSQLPKDRFSAERLKGVDSTLKIQPAKLEDSAVYLCASSFNGQNYGYTFGSGTRLTVV.